Below, one TCR beta chain is given with its context. This sample is drawn from a study of regulatory T cells in long-lasting Graves disease. As for time point: newly diagnosed GD, antithyroid drugs for less than 3 months. From RNA extracted from PBMCs, the TCR library was made. V lost 5 bases to trimming and J lost 2 bases, with 17 bases between them. This CDR3 is built from 16 residues. CDR1 and CDR2 from the germline V gene are MDHEN and SYDVKM. Arm-PCR of CDR3 regions with iRepertoire HTBI primers generated TCR beta libraries. TCRdb reanalysed the multiplex PCR reads using MiXCR and keeps one entry per CDR3 protein. The sample consists of fewer than 550,000 distinct CDR3 sequences, about 16% of them appearing once. This same sample was also part of a study on T cells in Graves' hyperthyroidism and ophthalmopathy.

The gene calls are TRBV28 and TRBJ2-3; D possibly corresponds to TRBD1 (6 bases). The sequence was obtained from a middle-aged woman with Graves disease. Sequenced here: peripheral blood mononuclear cells (PBMCs), sampled at new diagnosis, from a patient treated with antithyroid drugs. CDR3 region: CASSPQVGASTDTQYF. CDR3 in DNA: TGTGCCAGCAGTCCTCAGGTGGGGGCTTCCACAGATACGCAGTATTTT.